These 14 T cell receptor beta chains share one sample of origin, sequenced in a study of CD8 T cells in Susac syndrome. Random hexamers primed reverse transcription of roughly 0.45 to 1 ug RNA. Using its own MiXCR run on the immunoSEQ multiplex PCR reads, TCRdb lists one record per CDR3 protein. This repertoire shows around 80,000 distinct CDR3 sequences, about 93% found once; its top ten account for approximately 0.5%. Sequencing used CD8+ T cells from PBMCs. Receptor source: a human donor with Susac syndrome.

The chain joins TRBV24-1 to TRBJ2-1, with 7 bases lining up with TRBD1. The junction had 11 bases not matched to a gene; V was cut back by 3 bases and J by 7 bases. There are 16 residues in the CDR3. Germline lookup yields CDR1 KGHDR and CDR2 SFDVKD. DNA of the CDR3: TGTGCCACCAGTGATGGATTGGGGGACAGAACAAATGAGCAGTTCTTC. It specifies CATSDGLGDRTNEQFF.

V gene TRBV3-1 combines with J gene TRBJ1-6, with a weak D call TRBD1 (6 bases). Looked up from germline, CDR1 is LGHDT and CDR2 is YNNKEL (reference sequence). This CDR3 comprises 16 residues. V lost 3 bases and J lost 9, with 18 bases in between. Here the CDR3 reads CASSHLSGARGSPLHF. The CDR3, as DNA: TGTGCCAGCAGCCATCTCTCGGGGGCTAGAGGTTCACCCCTCCACTTT. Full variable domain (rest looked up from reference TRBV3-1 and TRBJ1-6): DTAVSQTPKYLVTQMGNDKSIKCEQNLGHDTMYWYKQDSKKFLKIMFSYNNKELIINETVPNRFSPKSPDKAHLNLHINSLELGDSAVYFCASSHLSGARGSPLHFGNGTRLTVT.

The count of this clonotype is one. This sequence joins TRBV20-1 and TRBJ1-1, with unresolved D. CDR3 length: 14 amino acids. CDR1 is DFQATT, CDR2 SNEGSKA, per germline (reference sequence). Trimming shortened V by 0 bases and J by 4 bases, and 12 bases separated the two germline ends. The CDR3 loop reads CSARDLGKGTEAFF. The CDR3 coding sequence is TGCAGTGCTAGAGATCTAGGCAAGGGCACTGAAGCTTTCTTT.

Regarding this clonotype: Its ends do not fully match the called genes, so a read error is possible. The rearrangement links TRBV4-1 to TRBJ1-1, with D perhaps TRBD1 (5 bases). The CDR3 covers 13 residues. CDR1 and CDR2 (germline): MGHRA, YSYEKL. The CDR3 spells CASRQDSSTEAFF. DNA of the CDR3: TGCGCCAGCAGACAAGACAGTAGCACTGAAGCTTTCTTT.

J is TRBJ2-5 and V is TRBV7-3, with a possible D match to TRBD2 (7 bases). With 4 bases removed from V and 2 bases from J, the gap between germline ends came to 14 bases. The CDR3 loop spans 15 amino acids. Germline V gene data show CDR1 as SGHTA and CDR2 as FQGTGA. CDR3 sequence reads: CASSWGGGPQETQYF. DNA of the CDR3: TGTGCCAGCAGCTGGGGCGGGGGCCCACAAGAGACCCAGTACTTC.

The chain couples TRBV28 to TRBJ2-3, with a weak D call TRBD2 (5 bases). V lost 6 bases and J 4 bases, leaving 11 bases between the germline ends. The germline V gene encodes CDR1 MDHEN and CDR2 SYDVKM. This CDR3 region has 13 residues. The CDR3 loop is CASSPGGADTQYF. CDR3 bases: TGTGCCAGCAGCCCCGGAGGCGCAGATACGCAGTATTTT.

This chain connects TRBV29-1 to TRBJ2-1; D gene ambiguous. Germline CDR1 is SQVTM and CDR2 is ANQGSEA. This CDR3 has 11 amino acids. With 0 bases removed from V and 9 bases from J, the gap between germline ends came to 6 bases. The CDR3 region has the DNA TGCAGCGTTGAAGAAGGTGGTGAGCAGTTCTTC. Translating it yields CSVEEGGEQFF.

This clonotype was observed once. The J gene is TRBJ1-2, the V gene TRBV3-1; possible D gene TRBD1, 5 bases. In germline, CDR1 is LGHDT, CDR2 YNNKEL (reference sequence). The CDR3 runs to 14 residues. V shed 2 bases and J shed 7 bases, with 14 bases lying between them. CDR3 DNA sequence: TGTGCCAGCAGCCAATCGGTCGGGACCGGTGGCTACACCTTC. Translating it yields CASSQSVGTGGYTF.

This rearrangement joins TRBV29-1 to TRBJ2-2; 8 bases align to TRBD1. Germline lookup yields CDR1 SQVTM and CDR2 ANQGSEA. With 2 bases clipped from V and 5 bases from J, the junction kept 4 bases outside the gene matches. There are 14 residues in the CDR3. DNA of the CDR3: TGCAGCGTTGAATTTGGACAGGGAACCGGGGAGCTGTTTTTT. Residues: CSVEFGQGTGELFF.

DNA of the CDR3: TGTGCCAGCAGTTACCTAGGACTCCGGGTGGGTCAGCCCCAGCATTTT. Amino acids: CASSYLGLRVGQPQHF. The chain employs TRBV6-6 and TRBJ1-5; no reliable D call. V gave up 2 bases and J gave up 6 bases, with 17 bases separating them. Germline CDR1 and CDR2: MNHNY and SVGAGI (reference sequence). The CDR3 length is 16 residues.

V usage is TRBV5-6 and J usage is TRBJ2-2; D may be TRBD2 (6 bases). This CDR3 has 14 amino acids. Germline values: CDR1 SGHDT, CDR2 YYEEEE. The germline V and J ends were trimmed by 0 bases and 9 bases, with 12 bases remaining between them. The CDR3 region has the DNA TGTGCCAGCAGCTTGGTACGGGAGAGGCGGGAGCTGTTTTTT. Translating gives CASSLVRERRELFF.

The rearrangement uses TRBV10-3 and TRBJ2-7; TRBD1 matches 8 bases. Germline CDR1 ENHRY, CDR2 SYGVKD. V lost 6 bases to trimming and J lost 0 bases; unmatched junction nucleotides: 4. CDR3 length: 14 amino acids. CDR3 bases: TGTGCCATCAGGGGACAGGATAGCTCCTACGAGCAGTACTTC. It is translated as CAIRGQDSSYEQYF.

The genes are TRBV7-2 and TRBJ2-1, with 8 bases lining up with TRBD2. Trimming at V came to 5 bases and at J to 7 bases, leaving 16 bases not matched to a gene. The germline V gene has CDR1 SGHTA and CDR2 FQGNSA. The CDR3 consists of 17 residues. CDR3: CASSGRREREKGNEQFF. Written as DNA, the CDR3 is TGTGCCAGCAGCGGACGGAGGGAGCGGGAGAAGGGTAATGAGCAGTTCTTC.

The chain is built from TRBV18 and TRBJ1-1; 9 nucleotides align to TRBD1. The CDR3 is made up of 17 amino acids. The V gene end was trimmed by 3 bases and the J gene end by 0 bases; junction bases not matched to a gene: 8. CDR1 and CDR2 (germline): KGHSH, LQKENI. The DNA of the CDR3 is TGTGCCAGCTCACCTCTGGGACAGGGCGGGATGAACACTGAAGCTTTCTTT. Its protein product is CASSPLGQGGMNTEAFF. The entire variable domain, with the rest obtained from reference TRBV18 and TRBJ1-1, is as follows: NAGVMQNPRHLVRRRGQEARLRCSPMKGHSHVYWYRQLPEEGLKFMVYLQKENIIDESGMPKERFSAEFPKEGPSILRIQQVVRGDSAAYFCASSPLGQGGMNTEAFFGQGTRLTVV.